The 8 T cell receptor beta chains given below trace back to one sample, sequenced in a study of blood T cell repertoires in COVID-19. Assay: immunoSEQ multiplex PCR; the TCRdb copy retains only in-frame clones and omits some. Of about 220,000 clones in the sample, 65% to 90% were seen once. Sequencing was carried out using peripheral blood. These receptors all come from a woman in her seventies with acute or convalescent COVID-19.

J is TRBJ1-5 and V is TRBV15; a weak D match, TRBD1 (5 bases). This CDR3 is built from 14 residues. V lost 2 bases, J lost 7 bases, and 12 bases lay in between. Germline values: CDR1 LNHNV, CDR2 YYDKDF (reference sequence). The CDR3 nucleotides are TGTGCCACCAGCAGACAGGGATCTTACCAGCCCCAGCATTTT. Translated: CATSRQGSYQPQHF.

This clone was seen a handful of times. This sequence joins TRBV18 and TRBJ1-1, with 7 bases lining up with TRBD1. Per germline, CDR1 KGHSH and CDR2 LQKENI. Germline trimming cut 2 bases from V and 4 bases from J; bases unmatched to any gene: 10. CDR3 length equals 16 residues. Written as DNA, the CDR3 is TGTGCCAGCTCACCATCTCCCCAGGGGGGAAGCACTGAAGCTTTCTTT. This codes for CASSPSPQGGSTEAFF. The variable domain in full, completed from reference TRBV18 and TRBJ1-1, reads NAGVMQNPRHLVRRRGQEARLRCSPMKGHSHVYWYRQLPEEGLKFMVYLQKENIIDESGMPKERFSAEFPKEGPSILRIQQVVRGDSAAYFCASSPSPQGGSTEAFFGQGTRLTVV.

The count of this clone is one. The chain recombines TRBV7-6 with TRBJ1-3, with 7 bases fitting TRBD1. The CDR3 sequence is 16 residues long. V was pared by 2 bases and J by 0 bases, with 4 bases of the junction left unmatched. Germline CDR1 SGHVS, CDR2 FNYEAQ. CDR3 amino acids: CASSLWDSFSGNTIYF. For the CDR3, the DNA is TGTGCCAGCAGCTTATGGGACAGCTTCTCTGGAAACACCATATATTTT.

The chain uses TRBV28 and TRBJ1-5, with D tentatively TRBD1 (6 bases). Germline V gene data show CDR1 as MDHEN and CDR2 as SYDVKM. Trimming shortened V by 10 bases and J by 0 bases, and 16 bases separated the two germline ends. The CDR3 consists of 15 residues. CDR3 nucleotide sequence: TGTGCCACGAGGGGGAGCATCAATAGCAATCAGCCCCAGCATTTT. Its protein is CATRGSINSNQPQHF. The full variable domain, rest sourced from reference TRBV28 and TRBJ1-5, is DVKVTQSSRYLVKRTGEKVFLECVQDMDHENMFWYRQDPGLGLRLIYFSYDVKMKEKGDIPEGYSVSREKKERFSLILESASTNQTSMYLCATRGSINSNQPQHFGDGTRLSIL.

The chain's CDR3 is CASSPGTGGTYEQFF. CDR3 in DNA: TGTGCCAGCTCACCCGGGACAGGGGGTACGTATGAGCAGTTCTTC. The chain combines TRBV18 with TRBJ2-1; 11 bases fit TRBD1. The germline V gene has CDR1 KGHSH and CDR2 LQKENI. The V segment lost 3 bases and the J segment 8 bases; nucleotides outside the gene matches: 6. This CDR3 contains 15 residues.

J is TRBJ2-7 and V is TRBV10-3, with TRBD2 as a possible D gene (6 bases). Germline CDR1 ENHRY, CDR2 SYGVKD. CDR3 length: 13 amino acids. Trimming took off 9 bases at V and 4 bases at J, with 16 bases between the two ends. The CDR3 DNA follows: TGTGCCATGGCGGGACTGGGGGGATACGAGCAGTACTTC. Protein: CAMAGLGGYEQYF.

The chain employs TRBV4-3 and TRBJ1-5; D is undetermined. This CDR3 is 15 amino acids long. V was trimmed by 0 bases and J by 0 bases, leaving 6 bases between them. Germline CDR1 reads LGHNA; CDR2 reads YSLEER. The CDR3 loop is CASSQDRYSNQPQHF. As DNA, the CDR3 is TGCGCCAGCAGCCAAGACAGATATAGCAATCAGCCCCAGCATTTT.

This clone was recorded a few times. This chain uses TRBV29-1 with TRBJ2-7; 10 nucleotides match TRBD1. Germline loops: CDR1 SQVTM, CDR2 ANQGSEA. With 6 bases clipped from V and 2 bases from J, the junction kept 7 bases outside the gene matches. This CDR3 region has 14 residues. Here the CDR3 DNA reads TGCAGCGTCCTAGACGGGACAGGGGCCTACGAGCAGTACTTC. Protein sequence: CSVLDGTGAYEQYF.